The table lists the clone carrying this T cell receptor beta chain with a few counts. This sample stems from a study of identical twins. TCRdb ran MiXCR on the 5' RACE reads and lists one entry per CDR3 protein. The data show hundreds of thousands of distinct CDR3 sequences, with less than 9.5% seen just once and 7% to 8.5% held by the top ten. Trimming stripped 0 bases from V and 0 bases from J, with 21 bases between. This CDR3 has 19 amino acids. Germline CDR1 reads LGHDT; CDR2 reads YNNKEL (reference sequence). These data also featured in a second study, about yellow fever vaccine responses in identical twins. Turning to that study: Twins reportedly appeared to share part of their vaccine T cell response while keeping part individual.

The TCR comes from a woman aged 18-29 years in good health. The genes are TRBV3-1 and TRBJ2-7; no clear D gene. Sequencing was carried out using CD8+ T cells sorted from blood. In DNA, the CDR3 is TGTGCCAGCAGCCAAGATTGGCCAAAGATTGATTCTAGCTCCTACGAGCAGTACTTC. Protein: CASSQDWPKIDSSSYEQYF.